The rows below give T cell receptor beta chains drawn from one sample of a study of T cells in Graves' hyperthyroidism and ophthalmopathy. One entry per CDR3 protein results from TCRdb running MiXCR on the multiplex PCR reads. This table holds some 580,000 distinct CDR3 sequences, roughly a sixth found once. The specimen was blood. The receptors stem from a woman aged 40-49 years with Graves' ophthalmopathy. Both conserved end residues are part of each CDR3. D genes are given only for firm matches. Clone size appears in some rows only: once, few, many, or a class for an expanded clone.

j_call	v_call	clone_size	d_call	cdr3_nt	cdr3_aa
TRBJ2-5	TRBV20-1	many	TRBD2	TGCAGTGCCCCGGGGGGAGGTAGGGAGACCCAGTACTTC	CSAPGGGRETQYF
TRBJ2-1	TRBV11-3	many	NA	TGTGCCAGCAGCTCCGTACAGGGAAGCTCCTACAATGAGCAGTTCTTC	CASSSVQGSSYNEQFF
TRBJ2-3	TRBV7-9	NA	TRBD2	TGTGCCAGCATGACTAGCGGGAGTGGAGATACGCAGTATTTT	CASMTSGSGDTQYF
TRBJ1-1	TRBV5-1	many	NA	TGCGCCAGCAGCTGGCAGGGGAGAGGTGAAGCTTTCTTT	CASSWQGRGEAFF
TRBJ1-4	TRBV10-3	NA	NA	TGTGCCAGCAGACCTCGGGCCTCGGCTAATGAAAAACTGTTTTTT	CASRPRASANEKLFF
TRBJ1-5	TRBV20-1	NA	NA	TGCAGTGCTAGTAACCGACAGCCAAATCAGCCCCAGCATTTT	CSASNRQPNQPQHF
TRBJ2-1	TRBV10-1	NA	NA	TGCGCCAGCAGTGACTCCCGACAGGCCTACTACAATGAGCAGTTCTTC	CASSDSRQAYYNEQFF
TRBJ2-3	TRBV6-1	many	TRBD2	TGTGCCAGCTCATGGACTAGCGGGGGGACAGATACGCAGTATTTT	CASSWTSGGTDTQYF
TRBJ2-7	TRBV2	NA	TRBD2	TGTGCCAGCAGTGGAGCGGGAGGGCCGTACGAGCAGTACTTC	CASSGAGGPYEQYF
TRBJ1-1	TRBV18	NA	NA	TGTGCCAGCTCACCACGCGCAGATAACCCGCCGAACACTGAAGCTTTCTTT	CASSPRADNPPNTEAFF
TRBJ1-5	TRBV6-1	few	NA	TGTGCCAGCAGTGCGGACCTAGGCAGCAATCAGCCCCAGCATTTT	CASSADLGSNQPQHF
TRBJ1-2	TRBV7-9	few	NA	TGTGCCAGCAGCTTGGCCAGTGAGAATGGCTACACCTTC	CASSLASENGYTF
TRBJ2-7	TRBV20-1	many	TRBD2	TGCAGTGCTAGATCCCTGACTAGCGGGATCGGAGAGCAGTACTTC	CSARSLTSGIGEQYF
TRBJ1-4	TRBV18	many	TRBD1	TGTGCCAGCTCACCACCGGGACAGGGCTCTGAAAAACTGTTTTTT	CASSPPGQGSEKLFF
TRBJ2-5	TRBV20-1	many	TRBD2	TGCAGTGCTAGTGAACTAGCGGGCAGGTACCAAGAGACCCAGTACTTC	CSASELAGRYQETQYF
TRBJ2-1	TRBV11-2	once	NA	TGTGCCAGCAGCTTAGTTCCTAGCACCACGTACAATGAGCAGTTCTTC	CASSLVPSTTYNEQFF
TRBJ2-6	TRBV5-1	many	NA	TGCGCCAGCAGCTTGACGGGGGCGTCCTCTGGGGCCAACGTCCTGACTTTC	CASSLTGASSGANVLTF
TRBJ2-7	TRBV28	many	NA	TGTGCCAGCAGTGGGAACTTCGAGCAGTACTTC	CASSGNFEQYF
TRBJ2-7	TRBV18	many	NA	TGTGCCAGCTCACCACGCGGGGACTACGAGCAGTACTTC	CASSPRGDYEQYF
TRBJ2-5	TRBV5-1	few	NA	TGCGCCAGCAGCGACAACAGGGATGGAGAGACCCAGTACTTC	CASSDNRDGETQYF
TRBJ1-1	TRBV2	many	TRBD1	TGTGCCAGCAGTGATCAGGGGGGAAACACTGAAGCTTTCTTT	CASSDQGGNTEAFF
TRBJ2-5	TRBV30	few	NA	TGTGCCTGGAGTAAGAATGTCCAAGAGACCCAGTACTTC	CAWSKNVQETQYF
TRBJ1-1	TRBV19	few	TRBD1	TGTGCCAGTACCATGACAGGGTGGACTGAAGCTTTCTTT	CASTMTGWTEAFF
TRBJ2-3	TRBV4-1	NA	TRBD2	TGCGCCAGCAGCCAAGAACTAGCGGGAGCCCATACGCAGTATTTT	CASSQELAGAHTQYF
TRBJ2-1	TRBV11-2	many	NA	TGTGCCAGCAGCTTAATAGGACCACATGAGCAGTTCTTC	CASSLIGPHEQFF
TRBJ2-1	TRBV30	few	NA	TGTGCCTGGAGTGGGGACCCGGATCCTCGGGCATACAATGAGCAGTTCTTC	CAWSGDPDPRAYNEQFF
TRBJ1-2	TRBV7-9	NA	NA	TGTGCCAGCAGCCCTGGCCAGGGTGCTAACTATGGCTACACCTTC	CASSPGQGANYGYTF
TRBJ2-5	TRBV7-2	few	NA	TGTGCCAGCAGCAAATCAGGGTTGAGGGAGACCCAGTACTTC	CASSKSGLRETQYF
TRBJ1-3	TRBV7-9	NA	TRBD1	TGTGCCAGCAGCTTAGGGGGGACAGTAATCTCTGGAAACACCATATATTTT	CASSLGGTVISGNTIYF
TRBJ2-3	TRBV2	few	NA	TGTGCCAGCAGCGAAGACAGAACAGATACGCAGTATTTT	CASSEDRTDTQYF
TRBJ1-6	TRBV11-2	many	TRBD1	TGTGCCAGCAGCCTGGACAGGGGCATTTCACCCCTCCACTTT	CASSLDRGISPLHF
TRBJ2-2	TRBV7-9	few	NA	TGTGCCAGCAGCTTACTCAGGGAAGGGGAGCTGTTTTTT	CASSLLREGELFF
TRBJ2-7	TRBV2	many	NA	TGTGCCAGCAGTGCACAGGGTCCCCCCTACGAGCAGTACTTC	CASSAQGPPYEQYF